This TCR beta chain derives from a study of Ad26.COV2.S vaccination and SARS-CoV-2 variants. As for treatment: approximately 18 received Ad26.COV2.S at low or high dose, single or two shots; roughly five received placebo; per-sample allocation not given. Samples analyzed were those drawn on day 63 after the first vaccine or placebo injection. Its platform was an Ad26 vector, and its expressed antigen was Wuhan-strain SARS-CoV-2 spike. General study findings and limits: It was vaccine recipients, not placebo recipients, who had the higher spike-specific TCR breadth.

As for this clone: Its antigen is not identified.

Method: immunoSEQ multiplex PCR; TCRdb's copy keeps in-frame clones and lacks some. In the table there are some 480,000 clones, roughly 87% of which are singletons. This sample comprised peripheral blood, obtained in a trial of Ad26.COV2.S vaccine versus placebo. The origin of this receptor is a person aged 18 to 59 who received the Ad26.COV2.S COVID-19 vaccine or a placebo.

CDR3 in DNA: TGTGCCAGCAGCAGTTTCGGACAGCGTGGGGAGACCCAGTACTTC. Its protein is CASSSFGQRGETQYF. The rearrangement links TRBV7-9 to TRBJ2-5; D is perhaps TRBD1 (6 bases). V lost 5 bases, J lost 5 bases, and 18 bases lay in between. Germline V gene sequence: CDR1 SEHNR, CDR2 FQNEAQ (reference sequence). The CDR3 consists of 15 residues.